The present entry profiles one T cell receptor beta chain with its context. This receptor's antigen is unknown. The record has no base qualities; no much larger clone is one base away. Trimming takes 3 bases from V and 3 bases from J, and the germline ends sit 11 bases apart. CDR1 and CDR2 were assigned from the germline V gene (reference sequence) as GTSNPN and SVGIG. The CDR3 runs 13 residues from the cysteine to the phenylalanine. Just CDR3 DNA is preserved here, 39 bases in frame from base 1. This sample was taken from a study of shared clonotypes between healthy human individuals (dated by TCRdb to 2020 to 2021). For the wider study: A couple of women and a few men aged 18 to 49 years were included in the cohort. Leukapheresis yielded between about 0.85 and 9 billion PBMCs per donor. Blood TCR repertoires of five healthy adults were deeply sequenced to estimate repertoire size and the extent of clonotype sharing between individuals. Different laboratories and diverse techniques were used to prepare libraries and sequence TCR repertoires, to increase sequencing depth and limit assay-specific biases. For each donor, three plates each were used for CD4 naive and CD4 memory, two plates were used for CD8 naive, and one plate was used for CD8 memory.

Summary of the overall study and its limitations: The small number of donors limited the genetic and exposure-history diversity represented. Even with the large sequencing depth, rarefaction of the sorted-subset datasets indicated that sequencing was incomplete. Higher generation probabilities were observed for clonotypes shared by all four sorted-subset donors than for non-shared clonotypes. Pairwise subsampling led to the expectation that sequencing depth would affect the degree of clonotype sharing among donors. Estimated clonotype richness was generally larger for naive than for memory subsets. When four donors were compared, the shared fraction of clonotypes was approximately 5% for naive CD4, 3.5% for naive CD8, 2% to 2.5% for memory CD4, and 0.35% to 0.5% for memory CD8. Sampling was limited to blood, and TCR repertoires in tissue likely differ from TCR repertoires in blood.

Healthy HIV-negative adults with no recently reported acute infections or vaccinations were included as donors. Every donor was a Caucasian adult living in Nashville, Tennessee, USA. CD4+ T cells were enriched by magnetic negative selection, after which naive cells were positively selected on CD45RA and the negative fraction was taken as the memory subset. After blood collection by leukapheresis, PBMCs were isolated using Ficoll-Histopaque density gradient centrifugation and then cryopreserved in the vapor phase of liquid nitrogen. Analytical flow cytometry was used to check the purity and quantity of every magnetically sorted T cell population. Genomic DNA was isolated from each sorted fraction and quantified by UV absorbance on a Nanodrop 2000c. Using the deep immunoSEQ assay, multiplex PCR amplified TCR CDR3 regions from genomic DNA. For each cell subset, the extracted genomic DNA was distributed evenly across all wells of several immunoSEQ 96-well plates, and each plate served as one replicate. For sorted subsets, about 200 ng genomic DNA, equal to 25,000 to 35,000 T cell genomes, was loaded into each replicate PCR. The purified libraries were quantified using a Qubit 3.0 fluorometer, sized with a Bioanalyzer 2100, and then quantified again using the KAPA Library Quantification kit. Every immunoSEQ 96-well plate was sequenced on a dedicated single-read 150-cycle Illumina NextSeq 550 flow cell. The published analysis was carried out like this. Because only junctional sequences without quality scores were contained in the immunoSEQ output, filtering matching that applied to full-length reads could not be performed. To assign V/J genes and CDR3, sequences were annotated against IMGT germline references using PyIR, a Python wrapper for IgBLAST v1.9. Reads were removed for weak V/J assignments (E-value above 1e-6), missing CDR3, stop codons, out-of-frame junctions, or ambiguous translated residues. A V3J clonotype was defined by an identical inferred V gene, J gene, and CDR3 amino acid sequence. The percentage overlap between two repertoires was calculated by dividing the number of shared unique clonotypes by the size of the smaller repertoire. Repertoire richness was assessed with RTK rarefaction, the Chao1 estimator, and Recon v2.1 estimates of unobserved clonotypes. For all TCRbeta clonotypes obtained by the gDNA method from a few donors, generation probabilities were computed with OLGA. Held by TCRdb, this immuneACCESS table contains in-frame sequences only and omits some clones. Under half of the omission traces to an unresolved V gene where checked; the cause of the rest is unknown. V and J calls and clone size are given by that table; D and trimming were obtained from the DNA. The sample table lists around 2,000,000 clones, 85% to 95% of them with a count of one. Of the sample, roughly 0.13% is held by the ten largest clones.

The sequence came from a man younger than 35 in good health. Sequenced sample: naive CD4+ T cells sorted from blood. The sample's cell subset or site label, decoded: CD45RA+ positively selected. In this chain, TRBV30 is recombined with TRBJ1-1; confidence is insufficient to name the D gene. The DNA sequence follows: TGTGCCTGGAGCCGTATGGGGTACACTGAAGCTTTCTTT. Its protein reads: CAWSRMGYTEAFF. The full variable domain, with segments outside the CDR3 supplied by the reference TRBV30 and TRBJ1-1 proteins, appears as SQTIHQWPATLVQPVGSPLSLECTVEGTSNPNLYWYRQAAGRGLQLLFYSVGIGQISSEVPQNLSASRPQDRQFILSSKKLLLSDSGFYLCAWSRMGYTEAFFGQGTRLTVV.